The table lists the clone carrying this T cell receptor beta chain with a count of one. Its matching antigen is unknown. V lost 2 bases, J lost 4 bases, and 4 bases stayed unmatched. This CDR3 is built from 15 residues. Germline V lookup: CDR1 MGHRA, CDR2 YSYEKL. The data belong to a study of somatic mutations in cytotoxic T cells in rheumatoid arthritis. Study overall: Collection of patient blood (30 ml EDTA) took place right after diagnosis, before any treatment. Flow cytometry sorted some V beta antibody-stained T-cell populations to nearly 100% purity, V beta1+ cells among them being sequenced for TCRB. Study-level findings and limits: A slight TRBV07 underrepresentation in rheumatoid arthritis patients was reported without multiple-comparison adjustment.

Per the study methods: After comparison against published virus-specific TCRB sequences, only a few of the patient CD8+ clones larger than 1% turned out to match them. Sequencing used immunoSEQ multiplex PCR; TCRdb keeps in-frame clones, though not all of them. V, J and clone size are those of that table, while D and trimming were read from the DNA. The table includes 15,000 or so clones, about 72% detected once. The receptor's source is an adult with rheumatoid arthritis. Sequenced: CD8+ T cells sorted from blood. V is TRBV4-1 and J is TRBJ2-2; 7 bases fit TRBD1. CDR3 bases: TGCGCCAGCAGCCAAAACAGGGGTGTCACCGGGGAGCTGTTTTTT. Amino acid sequence: CASSQNRGVTGELFF.